This T cell receptor beta chain was obtained from a study of T cell responses to AZD1222 COVID-19 vaccine. This clone was detected a few times. Its antigen is unknown. Here immunoSEQ multiplex PCR was the method, and the copy in TCRdb shows in-frame clones only, minus some. The repertoire holds roughly 140,000 clones, with less than 90% as singletons. The CDR3 has 15 amino acids. J lost 4 bases, V lost 4 bases, and 5 bases had no gene match. From germline, CDR1 is MNHEY and CDR2 SMNVEV (reference sequence). Study conclusions and caveats: Clonal diversity may have been underestimated in mostly white British donors.

This TCR was recovered from an adult who had recovered from COVID-19. The starting material was peripheral blood, obtained after recovery from COVID-19. V usage is TRBV27 and J usage is TRBJ1-2; TRBD1 aligns across 11 bases. CDR3 protein: CASSSWTGGGYGYTF. The CDR3 DNA sequence: TGTGCCAGCAGTTCGTGGACAGGGGGCGGCTATGGCTACACCTTC.